These T cell receptor beta chains were read from a single sample in a study of regulatory T cells in long-lasting Graves disease. A single record per CDR3 protein comes from TCRdb applying MiXCR to the multiplex PCR reads. The table shows approximately 350,000 distinct CDR3 sequences, with roughly 25% occurring only once. The sequenced sample was peripheral blood mononuclear cells (PBMCs), obtained when the disease was refractory, from a patient treated with antithyroid drugs. The source of these receptors is a woman between 35 and 50 years old with Graves disease. The conserved cysteine and the conserved F or W are not part of the CDR3 here.

CDR3 length,J gene,V gene,CDR3 protein
14,TRBJ2-5,TRBV20-1,SASGFGRGFVETQY
13,TRBJ1-1,TRBV15,ATSRDRGVRTEAF
14,TRBJ2-2,TRBV27,ASSWGGPAGTGELF
9,TRBJ1-2,TRBV19,ASSNGPGYT
12,TRBJ2-1,TRBV20-1,SASGLAGGHEQF
12,TRBJ1-3,TRBV20-1,SARGTYSGNTIY
13,TRBJ2-7,TRBV20-1,SAAGLAGMAYEQY
11,TRBJ2-5,TRBV19,ASKMRGGETQY
11,TRBJ1-4,TRBV20-1,SAKTGTNEKLF
16,TRBJ2-2,TRBV5-1,ASSYAGTEAANTGELF
12,TRBJ1-2,TRBV28,ASSPPGTGDGYT
13,TRBJ2-4,TRBV12-3/TRBV12-4,ASSLGGVAKNIQY
10,TRBJ2-4,TRBV28,AISTGPGIQY
11,TRBJ2-7,TRBV6-2/TRBV6-3,ASRVTGTYEQY
13,TRBJ2-7,TRBV3-1,ASSTQTWAPSEQY
14,TRBJ2-2,TRBV7-6,ASSLALAGAPGELF
14,TRBJ2-2,TRBV20-1,SARDPGLADTGELF
12,TRBJ2-7,TRBV3-1,ASSQLSQGDEQY
13,TRBJ2-7,TRBV9,ASSAWGSGSYEQY
14,TRBJ2-4,TRBV2,ASSARGAGGGNIQY
13,TRBJ2-5,TRBV2,ASCPITGTLETQY
12,TRBJ1-5,TRBV5-6,ASSFSNRHQPQH
12,TRBJ1-2,TRBV20-1,SAVRAGTLYGYT
13,TRBJ1-5,TRBV6-1,ASSTGQGNNQPQH
12,TRBJ1-1,TRBV19,ASSHRAGRTEAF
10,TRBJ1-1,TRBV2,ASRGPYTEAF
13,TRBJ1-1,TRBV19,ASSISRDRVPEAF
14,TRBJ2-1,TRBV28,ASSFPPGQENNEQF
18,TRBJ1-4,TRBV6-9,ASSYSVPGQGARANEKLF
12,TRBJ2-7,TRBV6-1,ASTGLAGFYEQY
13,TRBJ2-7,TRBV12-3/TRBV12-4,ASKPGLAGDYEQY
14,TRBJ2-3,TRBV5-1,ASSLVAGGTLDTQY
13,TRBJ2-7,TRBV18,ASSPPSGLQYEQY
17,TRBJ1-5,TRBV4-2,ASSPSGRGGFVRNQPQH
13,TRBJ2-5,TRBV28,ASSLRGRVEETQY
12,TRBJ2-1,TRBV12-3/TRBV12-4,ASSPVAESDEQF
13,TRBJ2-5,TRBV3-1,ASSQVNLPKETQY
12,TRBJ2-7,TRBV29-1,SVEVGQGGYEQY
15,TRBJ2-3,TRBV12-3/TRBV12-4,ASSPRTRLVFTDTQY
10,TRBJ2-1,TRBV29-1,SVDVSYNEQF
15,TRBJ2-7,TRBV20-1,SVKPKERDFTSYEQY
14,TRBJ2-5,TRBV7-8,ASRQPLRTPLETQY
14,TRBJ2-7,TRBV6-2/TRBV6-3,ASSYYGGTGTYEQY
14,TRBJ1-4,TRBV19,ASSRTPGALNEKLF
15,TRBJ1-5,TRBV28,ASSYLSPSGGGQPQH
13,TRBJ2-7,TRBV6-5,ASSSGFTDREQQY
14,TRBJ1-3,TRBV12-3/TRBV12-4,ASSFLVFYSGNTIY
14,TRBJ1-5,TRBV7-8,ASSLVRDRGRQPQH
11,TRBJ2-4,TRBV11-2,ASSTMNGGIQY
12,TRBJ1-1,TRBV5-6,ASSSWVMNTEAF
12,TRBJ1-2,TRBV6-5,ASSYSTEVGGYT
12,TRBJ1-1,TRBV6-1,ASSEAVRAASSF
12,TRBJ2-7,TRBV9,ASSVAEGPYEQY
10,TRBJ2-1,TRBV20-1,SAHKTRAEQF
13,TRBJ2-5,TRBV7-9,ASSLPGVGVKTQY
15,TRBJ2-4,TRBV3-1,ASSQENRLLAKNIQY
11,TRBJ1-5,TRBV28,ASSLFDNQPQH
16,TRBJ2-5,TRBV28,ASSRRGLARPSQETQY
11,TRBJ1-1,TRBV7-2,ASSFWEDTEAF